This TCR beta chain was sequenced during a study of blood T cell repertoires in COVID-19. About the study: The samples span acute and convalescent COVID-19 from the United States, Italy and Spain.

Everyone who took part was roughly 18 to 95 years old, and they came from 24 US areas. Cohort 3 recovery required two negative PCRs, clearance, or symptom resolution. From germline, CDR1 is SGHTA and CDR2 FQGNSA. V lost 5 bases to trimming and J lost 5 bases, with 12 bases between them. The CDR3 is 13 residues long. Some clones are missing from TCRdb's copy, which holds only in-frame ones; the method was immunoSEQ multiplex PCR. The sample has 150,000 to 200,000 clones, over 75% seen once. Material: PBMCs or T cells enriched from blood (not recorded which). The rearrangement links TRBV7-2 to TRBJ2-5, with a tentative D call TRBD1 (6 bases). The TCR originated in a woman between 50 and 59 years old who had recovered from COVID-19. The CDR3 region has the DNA TGTGCCAGCAGCCGAACAGGGCGGGAGACCCAGTACTTC. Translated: CASSRTGRETQYF.